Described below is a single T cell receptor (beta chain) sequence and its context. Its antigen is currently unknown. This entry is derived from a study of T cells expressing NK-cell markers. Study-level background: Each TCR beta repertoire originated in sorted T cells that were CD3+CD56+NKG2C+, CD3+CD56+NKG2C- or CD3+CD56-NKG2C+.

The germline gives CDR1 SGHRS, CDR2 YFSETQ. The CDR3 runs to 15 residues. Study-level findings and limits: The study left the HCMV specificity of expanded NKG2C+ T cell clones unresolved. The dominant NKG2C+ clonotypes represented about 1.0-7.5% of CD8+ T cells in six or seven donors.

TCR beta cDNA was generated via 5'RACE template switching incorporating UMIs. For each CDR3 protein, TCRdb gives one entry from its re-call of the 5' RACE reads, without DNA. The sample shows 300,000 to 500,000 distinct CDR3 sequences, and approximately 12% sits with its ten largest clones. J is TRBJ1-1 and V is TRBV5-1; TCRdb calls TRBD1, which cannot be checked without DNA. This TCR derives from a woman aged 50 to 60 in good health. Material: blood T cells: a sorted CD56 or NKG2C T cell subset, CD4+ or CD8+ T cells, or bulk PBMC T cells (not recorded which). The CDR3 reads CASTPDRSGNTEAFF.